Listed below are T cell receptor beta chains from one sample, sequenced in a study of cytomegalovirus exposure and HLA in healthy donors. Sequenced by immunoSEQ multiplex PCR; TCRdb stores in-frame clones only, minus some. The table lists 120,000 or so clones, over 60% of them singletons. The sample was PBMCs. The origin of the receptors is a woman between 55 and 75 years old in good health and CMV-seropositive. Both conserved end residues are part of each CDR3. The D gene is left open where the match is weak. Where a row states a size, it is once, few, many or the class of an expanded clone; other rows omit it.

j_call d_call clone_size v_call cdr3_aa cdr3_nt
TRBJ2-2 TRBD2 NA TRBV5-4 CASSYRLAGGPDGELFF TGTGCCAGCAGCTACCGACTAGCGGGAGGGCCGGACGGGGAGCTGTTTTTT
TRBJ2-2 TRBD2 once TRBV6-5 CATIRTSASTGELFF TGTGCCACCATTCGGACTAGCGCGAGCACCGGGGAGCTGTTTTTT
TRBJ2-1 TRBD2 NA TRBV5-4 CASSPGLAGHNEQFF TGTGCCAGCAGCCCGGGACTAGCGGGACACAATGAGCAGTTCTTC
TRBJ1-1 NA NA TRBV7-9 CASSAYKNTEAFF TGTGCCAGCAGCGCATACAAGAACACTGAAGCTTTCTTT
TRBJ2-7 TRBD2 NA TRBV28 CASSRPLGLADPYEQYF TGTGCCAGCAGTAGACCCCTCGGACTAGCGGACCCCTACGAGCAGTACTTC
TRBJ2-1 NA NA TRBV7-6 CASSDSGKPYNEQFF TGTGCCAGCAGCGATAGCGGAAAACCCTACAATGAGCAGTTCTTC
TRBJ2-1 TRBD2 NA TRBV14 CASSPLAGGPNEQFF TGTGCCAGCAGCCCGCTAGCGGGAGGGCCTAATGAGCAGTTCTTC
TRBJ2-2 TRBD2 once TRBV10-3 CAINRGLAGADTGELFF TGTGCCATCAATCGCGGACTAGCGGGAGCGGACACCGGGGAGCTGTTTTTT
TRBJ1-2 NA NA TRBV18 CASSPGAGNYGYTF TGTGCCAGCTCACCGGGGGCAGGGAACTATGGCTACACCTTC
TRBJ1-1 NA NA TRBV5-1 CASSFGGEGHEAFF TGCGCCAGCAGCTTTGGGGGCGAGGGTCATGAAGCTTTCTTT
TRBJ1-5 NA NA TRBV18 CASSPQRGGHQPQHF TGTGCCAGCTCACCACAGAGGGGGGGCCATCAGCCCCAGCATTTT
TRBJ2-7 NA NA TRBV30 CAWYNPRGISYEQYF TGTGCCTGGTATAACCCCAGGGGTATCTCCTACGAGCAGTACTTC
TRBJ1-2 NA NA TRBV10-3 CAISESGADSTYGYTF TGTGCCATCAGTGAGTCGGGGGCTGACTCCACTTATGGCTACACCTTC
TRBJ1-2 NA NA TRBV5-4 CASSLDGNYGYTF TGTGCCAGCAGCTTGGACGGGAACTATGGCTACACCTTC
TRBJ2-3 NA few TRBV18 CASSPPILVPQYF TGTGCCAGCTCACCACCGATACTAGTCCCTCAGTATTTT
TRBJ1-4 TRBD1 NA TRBV18 CASSPTGFVEKLFF TGTGCCAGCTCACCGACAGGGTTTGTGGAAAAACTGTTTTTT
TRBJ2-2 TRBD1 NA TRBV5-1 CASRRSGTVNTGELFF TGCGCCAGCAGGCGTTCCGGGACAGTGAACACCGGGGAGCTGTTTTTT
TRBJ2-5 NA NA TRBV4-1 CASSHPFLTGTRKGATQYF TGCGCCAGCAGCCATCCCTTCCTTACCGGGACTAGAAAGGGGGCGACCCAGTACTTC
TRBJ1-3 NA few TRBV4-2 CASSQVAQVSGNTIYF TGTGCCAGCAGCCAGGTGGCCCAAGTCTCTGGAAACACCATATATTTT
TRBJ2-1 NA NA TRBV7-2 CASSLGLGQVNNEQFF TGTGCCAGCAGCTTAGGCCTGGGGCAGGTGAACAATGAGCAGTTCTTC
TRBJ2-3 NA NA TRBV10-2 CASSESGTAVVDTQYF TGCGCCAGCAGTGAGTCAGGTACTGCGGTAGTTGATACGCAGTATTTT
TRBJ2-1 NA NA TRBV6-4 CASSDPVNRRPSTNEQFF TGTGCCAGCAGTGACCCCGTGAACCGGAGGCCTTCTACCAATGAGCAGTTCTTC
TRBJ2-3 TRBD1 NA TRBV10-3 CATTGTGWGMGTDTQYF TGTGCCACCACGGGGACAGGGTGGGGCATGGGCACAGATACGCAGTATTTT
TRBJ2-6 TRBD2 NA TRBV30 CAWSWEGVSGANVLTF TGTGCCTGGAGTTGGGAGGGAGTCTCTGGGGCCAACGTCCTGACTTTC
TRBJ2-6 NA NA TRBV7-6 CASKPGGGSGANVLTF TGTGCCAGCAAGCCAGGGGGAGGCTCTGGGGCCAACGTCCTGACTTTC
TRBJ1-5 NA NA TRBV28 CASSRDSNQPQHF TGTGCCAGCAGCAGGGATAGCAATCAGCCCCAGCATTTT
TRBJ2-5 NA NA TRBV7-9 CASSSPWQIQETQYF TGTGCCAGCAGCTCCCCGTGGCAGATTCAAGAGACCCAGTACTTC
TRBJ2-1 TRBD2 NA TRBV15 CATSSELAGYNEQFF TGTGCCACCAGCAGTGAACTAGCGGGCTACAATGAGCAGTTCTTC
TRBJ2-5 NA NA TRBV10-3 CATRTSFGEETQYF TGTGCCACTCGTACTAGTTTCGGGGAAGAGACCCAGTACTTC
TRBJ1-1 NA NA TRBV4-2 CASSPRRGDGTEAFF TGTGCCAGCAGCCCGCGCCGGGGGGACGGCACTGAAGCTTTCTTT
TRBJ2-5 NA NA TRBV6-6 CASSYSEGRETQYF TGTGCCAGCAGTTATAGTGAGGGCCGCGAGACCCAGTACTTC
TRBJ2-5 TRBD1 NA TRBV19 CASSIGTGEETQYF TGTGCCAGTAGTATCGGGACAGGAGAAGAGACCCAGTACTTC
TRBJ2-1 TRBD2 NA TRBV5-1 CASSLEGTSGSSYNEQFF TGCGCCAGCAGCTTGGAGGGGACTAGCGGGAGCTCCTACAATGAGCAGTTCTTC
TRBJ1-5 NA NA TRBV28 CASSSGQSNQPQHF TGTGCCAGCAGTTCAGGACAAAGCAATCAGCCCCAGCATTTT
TRBJ2-7 TRBD2 NA TRBV11-2 CASSFAGVVPYEQYF TGTGCCAGCAGCTTTGCGGGAGTGGTCCCCTACGAGCAGTACTTC
TRBJ2-3 NA NA TRBV2 CARTSGTSTDTQYF TGTGCCAGAACCAGCGGAACTAGCACAGATACGCAGTATTTT
TRBJ2-7 TRBD1 NA TRBV28 CASSLLDRGEQYF TGTGCCAGCAGTCTACTTGACAGGGGGGAGCAGTACTTC
TRBJ1-1 NA NA TRBV9 CASSPSGTMDTEAFF TGTGCCAGCAGCCCATCGGGGACTATGGACACTGAAGCTTTCTTT
TRBJ1-1 NA few TRBV7-3 CASRKQVNTEAFF TGTGCCAGCAGAAAACAGGTGAACACTGAAGCTTTCTTT
TRBJ1-1 TRBD1 NA TRBV6-1 CASSGGHRGEAFF TGTGCCAGCAGTGGGGGGCACAGGGGTGAAGCTTTCTTT
TRBJ1-4 NA NA TRBV2 CASCAGRGNEKLFF TGTGCCAGTTGTGCCGGGAGGGGGAATGAAAAACTGTTTTTT
TRBJ2-3 TRBD2 few TRBV5-1 CASRVAGLADTQYF TGCGCCAGCAGGGTAGCGGGATTGGCAGATACGCAGTATTTT
TRBJ1-1 TRBD1 NA TRBV27 CASASTGGMNTEAFF TGTGCCAGCGCTTCCACAGGGGGGATGAACACTGAAGCTTTCTTT
TRBJ2-7 TRBD2 NA TRBV13 CASSLITSGSYEQYF TGTGCCAGCAGCTTAATTACTAGCGGCTCCTACGAGCAGTACTTC
TRBJ1-3 NA NA TRBV5-1 CASSPTDNSGNTIYF TGCGCCAGCAGCCCAACAGACAATTCTGGAAACACCATATATTTT
TRBJ2-7 TRBD2 NA TRBV7-3 CASSITSGSSYEQYF TGTGCCAGCAGCATTACTAGCGGGAGCTCCTACGAGCAGTACTTC
TRBJ1-1 NA NA TRBV27 CASSLRVSNTEAFF TGTGCCAGCAGTTTAAGAGTGTCGAACACTGAAGCTTTCTTT
TRBJ2-1 TRBD2 NA TRBV7-2 CASSSGLAAFNEQFF TGTGCCAGCAGCTCCGGACTAGCGGCGTTTAATGAGCAGTTCTTC
TRBJ1-1 TRBD1 once TRBV10-3 CATAGTGEASF TGTGCCACTGCCGGGACAGGGGAAGCTTCCTTT
TRBJ1-5 TRBD1 NA TRBV28 CASIAGQGANQPQHF TGTGCCAGCATAGCGGGACAGGGGGCCAATCAGCCCCAGCATTTT
TRBJ2-7 NA NA TRBV29-1 CSVDIGIPAREQYF TGCAGCGTAGATATCGGGATCCCAGCGCGCGAGCAGTACTTC
TRBJ1-2 NA NA TRBV19 CASSRPGDYGYTF TGTGCCAGTAGTAGACCAGGGGACTATGGCTACACCTTC
TRBJ1-1 NA NA TRBV9 CASSVTGMFTEAFF TGTGCCAGCAGCGTAACAGGAATGTTCACTGAAGCTTTCTTT
TRBJ2-7 NA NA TRBV27 CASSARQIYEQYF TGTGCCAGCAGTGCCCGACAGATTTACGAGCAGTACTTC
TRBJ1-2 NA NA TRBV18 CASSPDWVYGYTF TGTGCCAGCTCTCCGGACTGGGTCTATGGCTACACCTTC
TRBJ2-5 NA few TRBV19 CASRNEQGQETQYF TGTGCCAGTAGGAATGAACAGGGTCAAGAGACCCAGTACTTC
TRBJ2-3 NA NA TRBV7-9 CASSFRTTTDTQYF TGTGCCAGCAGCTTTCGAACAACCACAGATACGCAGTATTTT
TRBJ2-1 NA NA TRBV5-1 CASSLRGLEGSEQFF TGCGCCAGCAGCTTGAGGGGATTGGAGGGGTCAGAGCAGTTCTTC
TRBJ2-7 NA NA TRBV4-1 CASSQAPGSYEQYF TGCGCCAGCAGCCAAGCACCCGGGTCCTACGAGCAGTACTTC
TRBJ2-7 TRBD1 NA TRBV11-1 CASSLGTGYYEQYF TGTGCCAGCAGCCTCGGGACAGGGTACTACGAGCAGTACTTC